Included here is one T cell receptor (beta chain) sequence, with context. Its antigen is currently unknown. One junction end disagrees with the germline gene, perhaps due to a read error. These data come from a study of blood T cells in healthy people across ages. Whole-study findings and limits: Researchers report that TCR beta diversity correlated strongly with naive T cell percentage.

A J-beta primer mix and a sample-barcoded 5' primer were used in a second PCR of roughly 6 to 11 cycles. A tag from a template-switch adaptor with 12 random nucleotides marked each cDNA molecule. TCRdb re-called the 5' RACE reads with MiXCR, one entry per CDR3 protein. The sample yields some 1.7 million distinct CDR3 sequences, roughly 30% seen once. The CDR3 length is 16 residues. The germline V gene has CDR1 SGHAT and CDR2 FQNNGV. V and J are TRBV11-2 and TRBJ2-7; TRBD2 agrees at 9 bases. The sequence derives from a woman aged 30 to 39 in good health. The sequenced material came from blood. The CDR3 nucleotides read TGTGCCGGCAGCTTAGATTCCCTAGCGGGGAACTACGAGCAGTACTTC. Translating it yields CAGSLDSLAGNYEQYF.